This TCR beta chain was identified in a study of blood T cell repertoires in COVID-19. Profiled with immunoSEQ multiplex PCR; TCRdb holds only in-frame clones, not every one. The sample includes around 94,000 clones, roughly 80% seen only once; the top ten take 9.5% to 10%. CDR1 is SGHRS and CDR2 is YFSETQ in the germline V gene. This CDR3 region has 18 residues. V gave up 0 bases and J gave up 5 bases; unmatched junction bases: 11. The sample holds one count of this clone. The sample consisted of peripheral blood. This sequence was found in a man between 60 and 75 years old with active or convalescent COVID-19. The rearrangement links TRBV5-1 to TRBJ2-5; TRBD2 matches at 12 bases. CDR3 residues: CASSLGKTSGRMFETQYF. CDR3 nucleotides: TGCGCCAGCAGCTTGGGAAAGACTAGCGGGAGAATGTTTGAGACCCAGTACTTC.